This TCR beta chain derives from a study of T cell responses to AZD1222 COVID-19 vaccine (dated by TCRdb to the early 2020s). About the investigation overall: Because spike-specific TCR depth and breadth did not differ between the two schedules, AZD1222 recipients who got a second dose at roughly 4 weeks were pooled with those who got a second dose at roughly 12 weeks. TCR sequencing covered fewer than 250 trial participants: about 210 given two doses of AZD1222 and 26 given two doses of MenACWY control vaccine. Enrollment into the trials was organized by age into subgroups of 18-55, 56-69 and 70-plus years, and those subgroups contained about 150, 27 and 61 TCR-sequenced participants, respectively. Study-level results and caveats: Because no day 14 peak-response samples were available, the repertoires could be characterized only after the peak T cell response. Conclusions about previously exposed vaccinees are limited because only six or seven AZD1222 recipients were SARS-CoV-2 seropositive at baseline. The 56-69-year group was small, and its depth increase did not reach significance, likely because of low power. After two AZD1222 doses, spike-specific TCR breadth and depth were significantly higher than at day 0 and than in MenACWY recipients. Participants were mostly white British, with more females than males. The authors suggested clonal diversity may have been underestimated. The vaccine-associated CD4 TCRs covered the entire spike protein, and the dominant responses fell in regions 160-218 and 743-854. Reportedly, close to half of the unique spike-specific TCRs recognized epitopes lying outside the regions that are mutated in the B.1.351 and B.1.1.7 variants.

Regarding this clone: Its antigen remains unidentified. Base qualities are not recorded, but no much larger clone differs from it by a single base.

The germline V gene (reference sequence) sets CDR1 to MNHEY and CDR2 to SMNVEV. V sheds 4 bases and J sheds 6 bases, leaving 3 bases between their ends. The CDR3 holds 11 amino acids from the cysteine to the phenylalanine. Just CDR3 DNA is preserved here, 33 bases in frame from base 1. The CDR3 regions of human TCRbeta chains were analyzed by immunosequencing. As for the original processing: Repertoire TCRs were checked for matches against a reference library of SARS-CoV-2-specific TCRs that had been generated using the MIRA antigen-specificity platform. Breadth was defined as the fraction of unique TCRs that were SARS-CoV-2-associated. Depth was defined as the fraction of total T cells that were SARS-CoV-2-associated. Using the MIRA data, each spike-specific TCR was assigned both to the spike region to which the TCR was reactive and to a CD4 or CD8 class. Log10-transformed breadth and depth values were compared by one-way ANOVA with Sidak's multiple comparisons tests. TCRdb carries this immuneACCESS record with in-frame sequences only. Its versions omit some clonotypes, under half of them owing to an unresolved V gene in the studies checked, with the rest unexplained. V and J calls plus clone size are reproduced from that table; the DNA served to infer D and trimming. In this sample the table shows some 120,000 clones, more than 85% of which occur a single time. The ten largest account for 7.5% to 8% of the sample.

This sample's time point label indicates: baseline before first vaccination. Vaccinee samples came from UK trials COV001 and COV002, including a single-blind randomized controlled phase 2/3 trial of AZD1222 (ChAdOx1 nCoV-19) in healthy adults. For TCRbeta chain sequencing, PBMC samples were collected from trial participants at day 0 and at day 28 after the second dose. Specimen: peripheral blood, collected on day 0 of AZD1222 vaccination. The source is an adult in good health. Recombination connected TRBV27 to TRBJ2-2; no confident D gene assignment can be made. The sequence in DNA is TGTGCCAGCAGTTGGGCCGGGGAGCTGTTTTTT. The translation is CASSWAGELFF.